Below, 10 T cell receptor beta chains from the same sample are listed, as sequenced in a study of cytomegalovirus exposure and HLA in healthy donors. The assay was immunoSEQ multiplex PCR, and TCRdb's table has in-frame clones only and misses some. The data contain fewer than 200,000 clones, around nine tenths of them seen just once; the ten biggest clones take up 1.4%. Sequenced material: PBMCs. Source of these receptors: a woman in her twenties or thirties in good health and CMV-seronegative.

The V gene is TRBV2, the J gene TRBJ2-7; 8 nucleotides align to TRBD1. Trimming removed 6 bases from V and 4 bases from J; junction bases left unmatched: 5. The germline CDR1 and CDR2 sequences are SNHLY and FYNNEI. The CDR3 runs 13 residues. The CDR3 DNA reads as TGTGCCAGCAGAGACAGGGGACGGTACGAGCAGTACTTC. Its translation is CASRDRGRYEQYF. Looking up the rest from reference TRBV2 and TRBJ2-7 gives the full variable domain: EPEVTQTPSHQVTQMGQEVILRCVPISNHLYFYWYRQILGQKVEFLVSFYNNEISEKSEIFDDQFSVERPDGSNFTLKIRSTKLEDSAMYFCASRDRGRYEQYFGPGTRLTVT.

V usage is TRBV5-4 and J usage is TRBJ1-2; tentatively, D is TRBD1 (6 bases). V was cut by 3 bases and J by 4 bases, with 13 bases left in between. Looked up from germline, CDR1 is SGHNT and CDR2 is YYREEE (reference sequence). CDR3 length: 14 residues. For the CDR3, the DNA is TGTGCCAGCAGCTCATCAGGGGACCTCTATGGCTACACCTTC. Translating gives CASSSSGDLYGYTF.

This rearrangement joins TRBV5-8 to TRBJ2-2, with D tentatively TRBD2 (6 bases). This CDR3 is 18 amino acids long. Between the trimmed V and J ends, which lost 0 bases and 2 bases, there was a span of 17 bases. In germline, CDR1 is SGHTS, CDR2 YDEGEE. CDR3 in amino acids: CASSLAWRYGTNTGELFF. The CDR3 DNA is TGTGCCAGCAGCTTGGCCTGGCGGTACGGGACTAACACCGGGGAGCTGTTTTTT.

The V gene is TRBV4-2, the J gene TRBJ2-7, with 7 bases fitting TRBD1. Trimming cost V 1 base and J 7 bases; bases outside gene matches: 10. The CDR3 has 15 residues. Per the germline V gene, CDR1 is LGHNA and CDR2 is YNFKEQ. CDR3 DNA: TGTGCCAGCAGCCAAGTTGGGACAGAACCTGGGGAGCAGTACTTC. It translates to CASSQVGTEPGEQYF.

V usage is TRBV7-2 and J usage is TRBJ1-2; 8 bases are shared with TRBD1. Germline-derived CDR1 and CDR2 are SGHTA and FQGNSA. V gave up 5 bases and J gave up 5 bases; unmatched junction bases: 4. This CDR3 comprises 13 residues. CDR3 loop: CASSRGQGYGYTF. The CDR3 region has the DNA TGTGCCAGCAGCCGAGGACAGGGTTATGGCTACACCTTC.

The chain joins TRBV5-1 to TRBJ1-3, with D unresolved. The germline gives CDR1 SGHRS, CDR2 YFSETQ. Deletions cut 9 bases from V and 2 bases from J, with 9 bases between. The CDR3 is 12 residues long. The CDR3 sequence is CATRGTGNTIYF. The CDR3, as DNA: TGCGCCACGCGGGGAACTGGAAACACCATATATTTT.

The chain recombines TRBV5-1 with TRBJ1-2; D gene ambiguous. The CDR3 is 13 residues long. Trimming left V 3 bases short and J 4 bases short, with 10 bases between. Per the germline V gene, CDR1 is SGHRS and CDR2 is YFSETQ. CDR3 DNA sequence: TGCGCCAGCAGCTCAGGCGCACTCTATGGCTACACCTTC. Its protein is CASSSGALYGYTF.

The chain links TRBV5-1 to TRBJ2-1; no clear D gene. Germline V gene sequence: CDR1 SGHRS, CDR2 YFSETQ. This CDR3 is built from 15 residues. V gave up 0 bases and J gave up 0 bases, with 7 bases separating them. The CDR3 loop reads CASSLGFSSYNEQFF. In nucleotides, the CDR3 is TGCGCCAGCAGCTTGGGGTTTAGCTCCTACAATGAGCAGTTCTTC.

The chain uses TRBV6-1 and TRBJ1-4; TRBD1 matches at 8 bases. The CDR3 extends over 15 amino acids. V was clipped by 4 bases and J by 1 base; unmatched bases: 2. The germline V gene encodes CDR1 MNHNS and CDR2 SASEGT. CDR3 DNA: TGTGCCAGCAGTGTTACAGGGGGAACTAATGAAAAACTGTTTTTT. Translating it yields CASSVTGGTNEKLFF.

The gene calls are TRBV6-1 and TRBJ1-6; possibly TRBD1 for D (5 bases). The germline CDR1 and CDR2 sequences are MNHNS and SASEGT. Trimming shortened V by 8 bases and J by 8 bases, and 16 bases separated the two germline ends. This CDR3 comprises 14 residues. The CDR3 protein is CASQINLGDSPLHF. CDR3 nucleotide sequence: TGTGCCAGCCAAATAAATCTAGGGGATTCACCCCTCCACTTT.